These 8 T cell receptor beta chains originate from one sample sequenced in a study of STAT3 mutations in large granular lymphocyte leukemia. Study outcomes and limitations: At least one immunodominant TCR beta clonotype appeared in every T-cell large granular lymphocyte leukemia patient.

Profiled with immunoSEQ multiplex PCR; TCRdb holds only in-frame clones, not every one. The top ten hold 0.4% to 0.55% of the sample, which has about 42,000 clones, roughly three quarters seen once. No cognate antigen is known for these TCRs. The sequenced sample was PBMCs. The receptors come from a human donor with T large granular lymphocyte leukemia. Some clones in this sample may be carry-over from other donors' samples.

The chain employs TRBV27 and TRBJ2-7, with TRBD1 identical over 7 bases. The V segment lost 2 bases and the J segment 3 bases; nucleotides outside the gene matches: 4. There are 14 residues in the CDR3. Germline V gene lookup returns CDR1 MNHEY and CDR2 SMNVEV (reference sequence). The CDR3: CASSLTGQSYEQYF. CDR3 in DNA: TGTGCCAGCAGTTTAACGGGACAGAGCTACGAGCAGTACTTC.

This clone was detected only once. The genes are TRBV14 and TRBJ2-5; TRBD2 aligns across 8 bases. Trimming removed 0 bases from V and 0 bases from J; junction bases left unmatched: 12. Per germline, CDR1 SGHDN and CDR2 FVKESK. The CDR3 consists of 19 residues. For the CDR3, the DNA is TGTGCCAGCAGCCAAGAATCCCCGTACTTAGCGGGGCACCAAGAGACCCAGTACTTC. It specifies CASSQESPYLAGHQETQYF.

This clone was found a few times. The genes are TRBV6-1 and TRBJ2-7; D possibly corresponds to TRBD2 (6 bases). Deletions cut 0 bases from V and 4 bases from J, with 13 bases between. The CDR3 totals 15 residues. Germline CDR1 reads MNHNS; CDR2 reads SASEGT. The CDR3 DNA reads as TGTGCCAGCAGTGAAGCGGGGACGGGAGAGTACGAGCAGTACTTC. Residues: CASSEAGTGEYEQYF.

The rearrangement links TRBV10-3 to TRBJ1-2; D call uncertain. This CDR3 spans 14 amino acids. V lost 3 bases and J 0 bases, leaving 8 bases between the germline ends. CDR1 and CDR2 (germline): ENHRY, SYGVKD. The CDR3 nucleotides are TGTGCCATCAGTGATGGACCCTCTAACTATGGCTACACCTTC. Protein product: CAISDGPSNYGYTF.

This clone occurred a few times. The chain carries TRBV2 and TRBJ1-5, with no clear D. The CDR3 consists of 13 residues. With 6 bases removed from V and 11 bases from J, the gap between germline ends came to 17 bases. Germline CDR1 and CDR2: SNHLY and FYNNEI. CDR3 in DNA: TGTGCCAGCAGGCCTTCGTGGCAATCAGCCCAGCATTTT. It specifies CASRPSWQSAQHF.

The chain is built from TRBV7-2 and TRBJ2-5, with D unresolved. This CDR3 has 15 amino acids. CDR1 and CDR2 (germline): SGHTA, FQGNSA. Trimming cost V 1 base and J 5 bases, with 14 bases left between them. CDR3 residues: CASSLGLLAQETQYF. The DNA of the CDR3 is TGTGCCAGCAGCTTAGGACTCCTGGCCCAGGAGACCCAGTACTTC.

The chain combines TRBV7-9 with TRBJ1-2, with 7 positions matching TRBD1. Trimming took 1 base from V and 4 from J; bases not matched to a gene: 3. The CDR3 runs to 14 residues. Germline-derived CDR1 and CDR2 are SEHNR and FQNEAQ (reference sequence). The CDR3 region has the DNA TGTGCCAGCAGCTTAGGGGACAGCCGCTATGGCTACACCTTC. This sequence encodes CASSLGDSRYGYTF.

CDR3 in DNA: TGTGCCAGCAGCCCACTAGGGGGTTATCAGCCCCAGCATTTT. Translated: CASSPLGGYQPQHF. The rearrangement links TRBV6-5 to TRBJ1-5; D possibly corresponds to TRBD1 (6 bases). The CDR3 spans 14 residues. Trimming removed 6 bases from V and 5 bases from J, with 14 bases in between. In germline, CDR1 is MNHEY, CDR2 SVGAGI.